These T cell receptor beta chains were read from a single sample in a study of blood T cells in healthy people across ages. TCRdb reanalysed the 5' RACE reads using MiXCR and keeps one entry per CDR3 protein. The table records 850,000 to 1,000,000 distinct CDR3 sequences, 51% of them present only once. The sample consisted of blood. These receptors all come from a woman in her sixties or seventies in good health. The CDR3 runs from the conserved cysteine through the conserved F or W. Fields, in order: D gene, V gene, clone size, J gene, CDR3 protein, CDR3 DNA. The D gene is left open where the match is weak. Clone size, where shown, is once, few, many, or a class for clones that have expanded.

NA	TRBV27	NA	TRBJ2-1	CATKGQGRVEHNEQFF	TGTGCCACCAAGGGCCAGGGAAGGGTGGAACACAATGAGCAGTTCTTC
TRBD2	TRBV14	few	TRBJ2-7	CASSYSGKIPYEQYF	TGTGCCAGCAGCTACAGCGGGAAGATACCCTACGAGCAGTACTTC
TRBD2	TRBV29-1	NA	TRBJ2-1	CSVRTSGRGHEQFF	TGCAGCGTCCGGACTAGCGGGAGGGGCCATGAGCAGTTCTTC
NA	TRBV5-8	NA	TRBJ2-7	CASNHVYEQYF	TGTGCCAGCAACCACGTTTACGAGCAGTACTTC
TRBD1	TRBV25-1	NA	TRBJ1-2	CASREGAQVGYTF	TGTGCCAGCAGGGAGGGGGCGCAGGTCGGCTACACCTTC
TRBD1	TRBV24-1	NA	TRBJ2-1	CATSDLAGGYTEQFF	TGTGCCACCAGTGATTTGGCAGGGGGCTATACTGAGCAGTTCTTC
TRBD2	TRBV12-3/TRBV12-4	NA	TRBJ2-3	CASSKRTSGRLRTQYF	TGTGCCAGCAGCAAAAGAACTAGCGGGAGGCTCCGTACGCAGTATTTT
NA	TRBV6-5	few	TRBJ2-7	CAWPGYEQYF	TGTGCCTGGCCAGGCTACGAGCAGTACTTC
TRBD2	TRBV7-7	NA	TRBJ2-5	CASSSTSEDNEQYF	TGTGCCAGCAGCTCGACTAGCGAGGACAATGAGCAGTACTTC
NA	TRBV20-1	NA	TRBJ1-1	CSARGTQIVAFF	TGCAGTGCTAGGGGGACACAGATAGTAGCTTTCTTT
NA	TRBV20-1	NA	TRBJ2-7	CSARPIGTLSGEQYF	TGCAGTGCACGCCCTATCGGGACCCTATCGGGCGAGCAGTACTTC
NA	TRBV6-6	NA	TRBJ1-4	CASSYSGGQSNEKLFF	TGTGCCAGCAGTTACTCAGGCGGACAGAGTAATGAAAAACTGTTTTTT
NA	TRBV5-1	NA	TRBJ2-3	CASSLNARLNSNTDTQYF	TGCGCCAGCAGCTTAAATGCCAGGCTAAACTCGAACACAGATACGCAGTATTTT
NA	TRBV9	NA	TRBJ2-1	CASSVVGGGVDNEQFF	TGTGCCAGCAGCGTAGTGGGGGGCGGTGTGGACAATGAGCAGTTCTTC
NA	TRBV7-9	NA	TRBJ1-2	CASVLTANCGYTF	TGTGCCAGCGTACTAACAGCTAACTGTGGCTACACCTTC
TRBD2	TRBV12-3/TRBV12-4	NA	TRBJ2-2	CASSWVTGTSGLHTGELFF	TGTGCCAGCAGTTGGGTTACCGGGACTAGCGGGCTTCACACCGGGGAGCTGTTTTTT
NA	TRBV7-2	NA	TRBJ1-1	CASSLGRQTPTEAFF	TGTGCCAGCAGCTTAGGGAGACAGACTCCCACTGAAGCTTTCTTT
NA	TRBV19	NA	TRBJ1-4	CASKSRGSNEKLFF	TGTGCCAGTAAATCCCGGGGATCGAATGAAAAACTGTTTTTT
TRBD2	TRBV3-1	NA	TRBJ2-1	CASSQLVLAGVSNEQFF	TGTGCCAGCAGCCAGTTAGTGTTAGCGGGAGTATCGAATGAGCAGTTCTTC
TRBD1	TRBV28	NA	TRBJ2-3	CASSLPRTGTSDTQYF	TGTGCCAGCAGTTTACCCCGGACAGGGACGTCGGATACGCAGTATTTT
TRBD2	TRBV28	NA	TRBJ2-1	CASSSPRASGTRIEQFF	TGTGCCAGCAGTTCCCCTCGAGCTAGCGGGACCAGGATCGAGCAGTTCTTC
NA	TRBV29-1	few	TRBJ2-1	CSVGGVDEQFF	TGCAGCGTTGGGGGGGTGGATGAGCAGTTCTTC
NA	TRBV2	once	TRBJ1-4	CASSALGTMGEKLFF	TGTGCCAGCAGTGCGCTAGGGACAATGGGTGAAAAACTGTTTTTT
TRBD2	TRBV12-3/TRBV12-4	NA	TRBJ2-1	CASSFELASGRVDNEQFF	TGTGCCAGCAGTTTTGAGTTGGCTAGCGGGAGGGTTGACAATGAGCAGTTCTTC
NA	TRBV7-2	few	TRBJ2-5	CASSRTTGETQYF	TGTGCCAGCAGCCGGACCACGGGGGAGACCCAGTACTTC
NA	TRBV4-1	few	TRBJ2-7	CASSQDVLGVSYEQYF	TGCGCCAGCAGCCAAGATGTACTAGGTGTCTCCTACGAGCAGTACTTC
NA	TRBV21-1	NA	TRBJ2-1	CASTWTQGCEQFF	TGTGCCAGCACCTGGACTCAGGGGTGTGAGCAGTTCTTC
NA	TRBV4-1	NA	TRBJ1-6	CASSQGDRHNSPLHF	TGCGCCAGCAGCCAGGGGGACCGCCACAATTCACCCCTCCACTTT
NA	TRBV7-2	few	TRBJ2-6	CASSQDSSLSGANVLTF	TGTGCCAGCAGCCAGGACAGCTCACTCTCTGGGGCCAACGTCCTGACTTTC
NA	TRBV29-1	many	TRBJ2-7	CSVVIGEQYF	TGCAGCGTTGTAATAGGCGAGCAGTACTTC